A single sample is the source of the 19 T cell receptor beta chains below, sequenced in a study of blood T cell repertoires in COVID-19. TCRdb's table, derived via immunoSEQ multiplex PCR, lists solely in-frame clones and lacks some. Counted here are roughly 250,000 clones, about 90% occurring once; the ten biggest clones make up around 2%. The sample comprised PBMCs or T cells enriched from blood (not recorded which). The source of these receptors is a woman aged 18-29 years who had recovered from COVID-19.

V is TRBV18 and J is TRBJ1-1; tentative D call: TRBD1 (6 bases). V lost 8 bases to trimming and J lost 1 base, with 14 bases between them. The CDR3 is made up of 14 amino acids. From germline, CDR1 is KGHSH and CDR2 LQKENI. CDR3 residues: CASAGGSGNTEAFF. DNA for the CDR3: TGTGCCAGCGCGGGGGGCTCGGGGAACACTGAAGCTTTCTTT.

CDR3 in amino acids: CASSQAGGGPPSLHF. For the CDR3, the DNA is TGTGCCAGCAGCCAAGCGGGGGGAGGACCGCCGTCCCTCCACTTT. The chain couples TRBV3-1 (or the pseudogene TRBV3-2) to TRBJ1-6; tentative D call: TRBD1 (5 bases). Germline V gene data show CDR1 as LGHDT and CDR2 as YNNKEL (reference sequence). V lost 1 base to trimming and J lost 14 bases, with 18 bases between them. The length of the CDR3 is 15 residues.

This rearrangement joins TRBV4-1 to TRBJ2-2; D might be TRBD2 (5 bases). With 6 bases removed from V and 5 bases from J, the gap between germline ends came to 22 bases. CDR3 length: 17 amino acids. The germline CDR1 and CDR2 sequences are MGHRA and YSYEKL. CDR3 nucleotide sequence: TGCGCCAGCAGTTCCGGCCAAGGGAGATGGAGGACCGGGGAGCTGTTTTTT. It codes for CASSSGQGRWRTGELFF.

V is TRBV5-5 and J is TRBJ2-2, with D perhaps TRBD1 (6 bases). This CDR3 spans 13 amino acids. V was shortened by 5 bases and J by 5 bases, with 10 bases between the two germline ends. Looked up from germline, CDR1 is SGHKS and CDR2 is YYEKEE (reference sequence). The CDR3 reads CASRLGQTGELFF. The DNA for the CDR3 is TGTGCCAGCAGACTCGGACAGACCGGGGAGCTGTTTTTT.

V and J are TRBV12-3 or TRBV12-4 and TRBJ2-1; the D is unclear. This CDR3 region has 13 residues. Trimming took off 5 bases at V and 6 bases at J, with 11 bases between the two ends. The CDR3 loop is CASSPTPSNEQFF. In DNA form, the CDR3 reads TGTGCCAGCAGTCCCACCCCTAGCAATGAGCAGTTCTTC.

The chain carries TRBV27 and TRBJ2-7; the match to TRBD1 covers 10 bases. The J segment lost 4 bases and the V segment lost 5 bases, leaving 8 bases of the junction unmatched. Germline assignment: CDR1 MNHEY and CDR2 SMNVEV (reference sequence). This CDR3 has 15 residues. The CDR3 nucleotides read TGTGCCAGCAGTAACCGGGACAGGGGAGTTTACGAGCAGTACTTC. As protein: CASSNRDRGVYEQYF.

The chain employs TRBV28 and TRBJ1-2; D is possibly TRBD1 (6 bases). From germline, CDR1 is MDHEN and CDR2 SYDVKM. The CDR3 totals 16 residues. V lost 6 bases, J lost 0 bases, and 17 bases lay in between. The chain's CDR3 is CASSPRQGSANYGYTF. CDR3 bases: TGTGCCAGCAGCCCCCGGCAGGGGTCAGCTAACTATGGCTACACCTTC.

The genes are TRBV18 and TRBJ2-7; possibly TRBD1 for D (6 bases). The CDR3 is made up of 12 amino acids. The germline V gene encodes CDR1 KGHSH and CDR2 LQKENI. Trimming pared 3 bases from V and 3 bases from J, leaving 6 bases between. DNA of the CDR3: TGTGCCAGCTCACCGGGACACTACGAGCAGTACTTC. Its translation is CASSPGHYEQYF.

The genes are TRBV3-1 (or the pseudogene TRBV3-2) and TRBJ2-7; 10 bases are a match to TRBD2. The CDR3 is 16 residues long. The ends lost 3 bases at V and 1 base at J; junction bases unmatched: 6. Germline values: CDR1 LGHDT, CDR2 YNNKEL (reference sequence). CDR3 loop: CASSHYGTSESYEQYF. The CDR3 DNA follows: TGTGCCAGCAGCCATTACGGGACTAGCGAATCCTACGAGCAGTACTTC.

The gene calls are TRBV28 and TRBJ1-2; 7 bases are a match to TRBD1. The length of the CDR3 is 15 residues. Germline V gene lookup returns CDR1 MDHEN and CDR2 SYDVKM. After removal of 3 bases from V and 4 bases from J, the junction contained 8 bases not matched to a gene. The CDR3 reads CASSLGGQILYGYTF. CDR3 in DNA: TGTGCCAGCAGTTTGGGGGGACAGATCCTCTATGGCTACACCTTC.

The chain combines TRBV5-1 with TRBJ1-2; D might be TRBD1 (5 bases). The CDR3 covers 13 residues. Trimming took off 6 bases at V and 2 bases at J, with 11 bases between the two ends. Germline CDR1 is SGHRS and CDR2 is YFSETQ. CDR3 region: CASNLGGNYGYTF. The DNA for the CDR3 is TGCGCCAGCAACCTCGGGGGAAACTATGGCTACACCTTC. The full variable domain, rest sourced from reference TRBV5-1 and TRBJ1-2, is KAGVTQTPRYLIKTRGQQVTLSCSPISGHRSVSWYQQTPGQGLQFLFEYFSETQRNKGNFPGRFSGRQFSNSRSEMNVSTLELGDSALYLCASNLGGNYGYTFGSGTRLTVV.

This clone came up a few times. The gene calls are TRBV6-6 and TRBJ1-5; 8 nucleotides agree with TRBD1. V trimming: 6 bases; J trimming: 2 bases; junction bases outside the gene matches: 9. The CDR3 consists of 16 residues. The germline gives CDR1 MNHNY, CDR2 SVGAGI (reference sequence). The CDR3 sequence: CASRFHGQGGNQPQHF. CDR3 DNA: TGTGCCAGCAGATTCCACGGACAGGGCGGCAATCAGCCCCAGCATTTT.

The V call is TRBV24-1, the J call TRBJ1-2; D might be TRBD1 (6 bases). Germline CDR1 is KGHDR and CDR2 is SFDVKD. Trimming pared 6 bases from V and 3 bases from J, leaving 10 bases between. The CDR3 is made up of 13 amino acids. The CDR3 DNA reads TGTGCCACCAGTACAGGGTCGCACTATGGCTACACCTTC. It codes for CATSTGSHYGYTF.

The chain links TRBV5-1 to TRBJ2-3; 8 bases agree with TRBD2. Trimming removed 4 bases from V and 7 bases from J; junction bases left unmatched: 8. This CDR3 is 14 amino acids long. Germline V lookup: CDR1 SGHRS, CDR2 YFSETQ. The CDR3 DNA follows: TGCGCCAGCAGCCCGGGGGGGGGCAAATATACGCAGTATTTT. It yields the protein CASSPGGGKYTQYF.

The J gene is TRBJ2-3, the V gene TRBV4-3; the match to TRBD2 covers 9 bases. The ends lost 0 bases at V and 2 bases at J; junction bases unmatched: 6. Germline CDR1 reads LGHNA; CDR2 reads YSLEER. The CDR3 has 17 residues. CDR3 DNA: TGCGCCAGCAGCCAAGACGGCCTAGCGGGGCTCACAGATACGCAGTATTTT. Translating it yields CASSQDGLAGLTDTQYF.

This chain connects TRBV10-3 to TRBJ2-5; 9 bases align to TRBD2. V trimming: 4 bases; J trimming: 4 bases; junction bases outside the gene matches: 7. The CDR3 runs 15 residues. CDR1 and CDR2 from the germline V gene are ENHRY and SYGVKD. DNA for the CDR3: TGTGCCATCAGTGTCGGGCTAGCGGGGCTAGAGACCCAGTACTTC. It codes for CAISVGLAGLETQYF.

The chain employs TRBV25-1 and TRBJ1-1; D might be TRBD1 (6 bases). The V gene's germline CDR1 is MGHDK and CDR2 SYGVNS. This CDR3 is 14 amino acids long. With 6 bases removed from V and 2 bases from J, the gap between germline ends came to 13 bases. For the CDR3, the DNA is TGTGCCAGCAGAGGACAGCGCAGTAACACTGAAGCTTTCTTT. Amino acids: CASRGQRSNTEAFF.

This chain links TRBV6-5 with TRBJ1-5, with 9 nucleotides matching TRBD1. The CDR3 covers 14 residues. Germline CDR1 reads MNHEY; CDR2 reads SVGAGI. Trimming cost V 5 bases and J 6 bases; bases outside gene matches: 5. CDR3 protein: CASSPTGGSQPQHF. CDR3 coding DNA: TGTGCCAGCAGTCCCACAGGGGGCTCTCAGCCCCAGCATTTT.

V is TRBV24-1 and J is TRBJ1-5; D not certain. The V and J ends lost 4 bases and 6 bases respectively, with 9 bases between them. This CDR3 comprises 13 residues. Germline V gene lookup returns CDR1 KGHDR and CDR2 SFDVKD. CDR3 sequence: CATSEKAGQPQHF. CDR3 DNA sequence: TGTGCCACCAGTGAGAAGGCGGGTCAGCCCCAGCATTTT.